This T cell receptor (beta chain) was obtained from a study of T cell repertoires in cytomegalovirus infection. Turning to the study itself: Matching HLA type and CMV infection were both indicated by public TCR beta signatures. Study conclusions and caveats: Cumulative frequency of public TCR beta families picked out carriers of CMV plus the relevant HLA. Clonotypes of TCR beta that were HLA-C-restricted and CMV-specific dominated the ex vivo response.

This clonotype was seen repeatedly, ten times or more. The antigen is undetermined. CDR3 length: 14 residues. CDR1 is MNHNS, CDR2 SASEGT, per germline. The junction had 5 bases not matched to a gene; V was cut back by 10 bases and J by 0 bases. TCRdb ran MiXCR on the reads and lists one entry per CDR3 protein. The table lists 210,000 or so distinct CDR3 sequences, 6% to 8% of them singletons. Sequenced: PBMCs. The TCR sequence derives from a human donor in good health (CMV status not recorded). Some clones in this sample may be carry-over from other donors' samples. This chain links TRBV6-1 with TRBJ1-5, with 8 bases fitting TRBD1. The CDR3, as DNA: TGTGCCACGTGGACAGGGCGTAGCAATCAGCCCCAGCATTTT. This gives the protein CATWTGRSNQPQHF.